This TCR beta chain is drawn from a study of early T cells in non-severe SARS-CoV-2 infection. Study details: Sequenced bulk RNA came from whole blood that was unsorted, and chains were unpaired.

This CDR3 has 16 amino acids. CDR1 is SGHTA, CDR2 FQGNSA, per germline. V trimming: 2 bases; J trimming: 4 bases; junction bases outside the gene matches: 8. One entry per CDR3 protein, called by TCRdb with MiXCR from the 5' RACE reads. Of 88,000 or so distinct CDR3 sequences listed, about 15% are singletons. A few counts support this clonotype. The receptor comes from an adult who was a healthcare worker with PCR-confirmed SARS-CoV-2 infection or an uninfected control (not recorded which). Input material: whole blood. The V and J genes are TRBV7-2 and TRBJ2-3; 8 bases map to TRBD2. The CDR3 DNA reads TGTGCCAGCAGCTTATCGGGACTAGGAAGAGCAGATACGCAGTATTTT. Encoded protein: CASSLSGLGRADTQYF. Complete variable domain (other parts from reference TRBV7-2 and TRBJ2-3): GAGVSQSPSNKVTEKGKDVELRCDPISGHTALYWYRQSLGQGLEFLIYFQGNSAPDKSGLPSDRFSAERTGGSVSTLTIQRTQQEDSAVYLCASSLSGLGRADTQYFGPGTRLTVL.